This TCR beta chain is drawn from a study of blood T cell repertoires in COVID-19. Overall study context: COVID-19 samples collected from the United States, Italy and Spain covered acute and convalescent phases. T cells, B-cell-depleted T cells, or PBMCs provided the cDNA or gDNA that served as material.

V was shortened by 2 bases and J by 5 bases, with 9 bases between the two germline ends. Germline CDR1 reads SGHNT; CDR2 reads YENEEA. CDR3 length: 14 amino acids. In the original analysis: Reference gene primers were amplified, and this amplification served to estimate nucleated cell counts. The table came from immunoSEQ multiplex PCR; TCRdb's copy has only in-frame clones and leaves some out. The V and J calls and clone size come from that table; D and trimming were worked out from the DNA. The table has about 190,000 clones, 70% to 85% seen once. The rearrangement links TRBV11-3 to TRBJ2-2; D not resolved. The source material was peripheral blood. This TCR derives from a man aged 50-60 years who had recovered from COVID-19. The CDR3 loop reads CASSLIPSTGELFF. The DNA for the CDR3 is TGTGCCAGCAGCTTAATTCCTTCTACCGGGGAGCTGTTTTTT.